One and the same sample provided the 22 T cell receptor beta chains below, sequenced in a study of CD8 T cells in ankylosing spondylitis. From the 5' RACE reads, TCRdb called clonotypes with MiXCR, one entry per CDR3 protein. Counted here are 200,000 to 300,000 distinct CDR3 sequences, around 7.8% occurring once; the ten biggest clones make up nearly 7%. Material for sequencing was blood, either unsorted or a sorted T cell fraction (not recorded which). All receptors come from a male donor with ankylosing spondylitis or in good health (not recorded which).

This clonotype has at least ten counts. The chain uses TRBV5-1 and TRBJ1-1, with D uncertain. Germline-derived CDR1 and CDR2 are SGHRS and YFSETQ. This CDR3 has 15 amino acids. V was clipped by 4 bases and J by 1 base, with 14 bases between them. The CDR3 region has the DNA TGCGCCAGCAGCCCTGAGTTGTCCCCGAACACTGAAGCTTTCTTT. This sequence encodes CASSPELSPNTEAFF.

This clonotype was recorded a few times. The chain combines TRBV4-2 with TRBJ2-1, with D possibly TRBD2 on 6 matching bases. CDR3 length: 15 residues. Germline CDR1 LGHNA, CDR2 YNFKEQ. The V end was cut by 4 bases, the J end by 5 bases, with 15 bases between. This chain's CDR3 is CASSPLAGQDNEQFF. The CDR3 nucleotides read TGTGCCAGCAGCCCTCTCGCGGGGCAGGACAATGAGCAGTTCTTC.

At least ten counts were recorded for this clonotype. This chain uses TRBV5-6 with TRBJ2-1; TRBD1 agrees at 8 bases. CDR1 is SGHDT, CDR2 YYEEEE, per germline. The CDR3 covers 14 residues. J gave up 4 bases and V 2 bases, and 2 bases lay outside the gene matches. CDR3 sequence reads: CASSFRDRYNEQFF. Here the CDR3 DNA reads TGTGCCAGCAGCTTCCGGGACAGGTACAATGAGCAGTTCTTC.

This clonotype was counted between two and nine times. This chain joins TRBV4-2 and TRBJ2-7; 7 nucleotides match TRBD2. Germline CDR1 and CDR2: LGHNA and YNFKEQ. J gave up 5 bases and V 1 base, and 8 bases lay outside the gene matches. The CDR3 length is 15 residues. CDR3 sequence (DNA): TGTGCCAGCAGCCAAGTGGTGGGAGGGCCCGACGAGCAGTACTTC. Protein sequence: CASSQVVGGPDEQYF.

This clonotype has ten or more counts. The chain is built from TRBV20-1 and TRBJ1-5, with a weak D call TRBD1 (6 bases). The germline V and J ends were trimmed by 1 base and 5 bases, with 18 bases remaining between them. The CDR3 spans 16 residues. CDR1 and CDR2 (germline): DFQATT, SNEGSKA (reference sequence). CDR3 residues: CSARGYRDPSDQPQHF. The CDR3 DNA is TGCAGTGCTAGAGGCTACAGGGATCCCTCGGATCAGCCCCAGCATTTT.

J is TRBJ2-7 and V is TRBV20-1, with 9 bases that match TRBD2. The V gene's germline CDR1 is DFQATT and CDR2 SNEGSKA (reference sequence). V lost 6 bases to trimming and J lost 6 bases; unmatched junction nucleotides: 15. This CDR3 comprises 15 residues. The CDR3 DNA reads TGCAGTGCAGGAGGGGGACTAGCTGTTTCAGGCGAGCAGTACTTC. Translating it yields CSAGGGLAVSGEQYF.

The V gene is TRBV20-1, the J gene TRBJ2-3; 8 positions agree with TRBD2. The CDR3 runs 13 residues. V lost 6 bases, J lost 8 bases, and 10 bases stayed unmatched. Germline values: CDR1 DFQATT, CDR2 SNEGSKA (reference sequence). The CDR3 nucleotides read TGCAGTGCACAACTAGCGGCTGAGGGTACGCAGTATTTT. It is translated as CSAQLAAEGTQYF.

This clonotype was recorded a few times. Here the CDR3 reads CASGSTANTEAFF. CDR3 sequence (DNA): TGTGCTAGTGGATCGACGGCAAACACTGAAGCTTTCTTT. The rearrangement links TRBV12-5 to TRBJ1-1; the D is unclear. The length of the CDR3 is 13 residues. Germline CDR1 is LGHNT and CDR2 is FRNRAP. The V and J ends lost 6 bases and 2 bases respectively, with 10 bases between them.

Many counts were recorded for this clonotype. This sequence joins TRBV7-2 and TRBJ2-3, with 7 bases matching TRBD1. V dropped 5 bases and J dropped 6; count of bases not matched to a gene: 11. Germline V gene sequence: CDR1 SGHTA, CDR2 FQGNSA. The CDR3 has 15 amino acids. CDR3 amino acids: CASSTGQIVKDTQYF. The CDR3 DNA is TGTGCCAGCAGCACGGGACAGATAGTAAAGGATACGCAGTATTTT.

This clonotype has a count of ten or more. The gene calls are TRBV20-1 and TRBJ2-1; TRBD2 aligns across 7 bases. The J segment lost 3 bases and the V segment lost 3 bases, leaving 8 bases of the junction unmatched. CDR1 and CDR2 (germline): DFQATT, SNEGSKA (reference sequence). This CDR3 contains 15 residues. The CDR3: CSASDWEGSYNEQFF. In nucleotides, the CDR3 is TGCAGTGCTAGCGATTGGGAGGGCAGCTACAATGAGCAGTTCTTC.

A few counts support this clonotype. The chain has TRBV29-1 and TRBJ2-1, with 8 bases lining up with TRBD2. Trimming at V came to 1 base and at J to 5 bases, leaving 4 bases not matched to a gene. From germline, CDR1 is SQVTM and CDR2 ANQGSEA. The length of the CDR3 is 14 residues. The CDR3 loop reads CSVEGQLADNEQFF. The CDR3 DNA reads TGCAGCGTTGAAGGCCAACTAGCGGACAATGAGCAGTTCTTC.

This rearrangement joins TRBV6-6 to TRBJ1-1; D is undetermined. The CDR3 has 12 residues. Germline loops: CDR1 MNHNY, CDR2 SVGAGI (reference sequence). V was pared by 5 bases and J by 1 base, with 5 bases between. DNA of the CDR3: TGTGCCAGCAGTCGGACGAACACTGAAGCTTTCTTT. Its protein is CASSRTNTEAFF.

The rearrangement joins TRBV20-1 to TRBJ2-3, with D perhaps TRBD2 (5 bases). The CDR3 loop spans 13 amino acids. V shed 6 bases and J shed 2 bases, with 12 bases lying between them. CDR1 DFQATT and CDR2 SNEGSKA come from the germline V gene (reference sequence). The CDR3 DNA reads TGCAGTGCGAAGGCGGACTCCACAGATACGCAGTATTTT. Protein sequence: CSAKADSTDTQYF.

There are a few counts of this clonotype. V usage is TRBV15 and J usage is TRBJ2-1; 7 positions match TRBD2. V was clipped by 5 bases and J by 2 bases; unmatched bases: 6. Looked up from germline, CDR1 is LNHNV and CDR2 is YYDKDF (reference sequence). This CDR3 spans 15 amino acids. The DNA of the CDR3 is TGTGCCACCAGCGATCTAGCGGCAACCTACAATGAGCAGTTCTTC. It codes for CATSDLAATYNEQFF.

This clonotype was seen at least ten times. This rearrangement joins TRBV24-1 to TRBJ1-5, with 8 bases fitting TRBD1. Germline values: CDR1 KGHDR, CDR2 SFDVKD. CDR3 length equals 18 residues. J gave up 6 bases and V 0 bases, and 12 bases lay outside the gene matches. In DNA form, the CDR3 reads TGTGCCACCAGTGATTTGTGCCAGGGGGCGATCTTTGGTCAGCCCCAGCATTTT. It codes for CATSDLCQGAIFGQPQHF.

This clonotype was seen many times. The CDR3 region is CASSSTSGVYNEQFF. The CDR3 DNA sequence: TGTGCCAGCAGTTCCACTAGCGGGGTTTACAATGAGCAGTTCTTC. The chain is built from TRBV12-3 or TRBV12-4 and TRBJ2-1; 10 bases are shared with TRBD2. With V trimmed by 4 bases and J by 4 bases, 4 bases remained unmatched. CDR3 length: 15 amino acids.

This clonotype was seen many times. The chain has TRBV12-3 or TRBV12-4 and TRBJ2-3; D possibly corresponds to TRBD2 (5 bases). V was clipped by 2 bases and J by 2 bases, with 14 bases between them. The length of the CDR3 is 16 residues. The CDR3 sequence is CASSLREPAVTDTQYF. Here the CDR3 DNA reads TGTGCCAGCAGTTTAAGGGAGCCGGCGGTCACAGATACGCAGTATTTT.

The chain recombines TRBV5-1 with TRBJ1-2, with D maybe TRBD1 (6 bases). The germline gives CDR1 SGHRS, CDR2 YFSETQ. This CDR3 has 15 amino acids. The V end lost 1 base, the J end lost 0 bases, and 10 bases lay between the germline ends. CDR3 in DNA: TGCGCCAGCAGCTTGTCGGGGGCCGCTAACTATGGCTACACCTTC. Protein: CASSLSGAANYGYTF.

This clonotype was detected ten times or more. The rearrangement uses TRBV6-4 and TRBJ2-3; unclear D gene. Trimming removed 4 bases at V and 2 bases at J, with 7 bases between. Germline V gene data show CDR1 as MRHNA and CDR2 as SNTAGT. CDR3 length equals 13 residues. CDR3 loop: CASSVGDTDTQYF. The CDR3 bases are TGTGCCAGCAGTGTGGGCGACACAGATACGCAGTATTTT.

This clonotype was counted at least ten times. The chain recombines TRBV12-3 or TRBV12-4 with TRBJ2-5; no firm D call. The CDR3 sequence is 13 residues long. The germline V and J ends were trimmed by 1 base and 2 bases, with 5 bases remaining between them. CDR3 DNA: TGTGCCAGCAGTTTAGGCAAGCAAGAGACCCAGTACTTC. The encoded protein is CASSLGKQETQYF.

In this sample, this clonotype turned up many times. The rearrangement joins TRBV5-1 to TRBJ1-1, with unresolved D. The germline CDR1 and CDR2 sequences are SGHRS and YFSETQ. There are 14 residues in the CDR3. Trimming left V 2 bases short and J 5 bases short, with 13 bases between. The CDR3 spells CASSLQPLATEAFF. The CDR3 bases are TGCGCCAGCAGCTTACAGCCGTTGGCAACTGAAGCTTTCTTT.

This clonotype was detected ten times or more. CDR3 bases: TGTGCCAGCAGCCCAAGTCGTCTGGCAGGGGTTTATGGAGAGACCCAGTACTTC. This encodes CASSPSRLAGVYGETQYF. The chain links TRBV11-1 to TRBJ2-5; D is perhaps TRBD1 (6 bases). The V and J ends lost 5 bases and 4 bases respectively, with 26 bases between them. Per germline, CDR1 SGHAT and CDR2 FQDESV (reference sequence). The CDR3 runs 18 residues.